This is a list of T cell receptor beta chains from one sample in a study of blood T cell repertoires in COVID-19. Here immunoSEQ multiplex PCR was the method, and the copy in TCRdb shows in-frame clones only, minus some. The table lists 250,000 to 350,000 clones, 90% of them singletons, with around 1.7% in the top ten. The sample taken for sequencing was PBMCs or T cells enriched from blood (not recorded which). Receptor source: a woman aged 18-35 years with acute COVID-19. Both conserved end residues are part of each CDR3. D genes are given only for firm matches. Rows give clone size only sometimes, using once, few, many, or a class for an expanded clone.

V: TRBV28; size: -; J: TRBJ2-7; D: -; DNA: TGTGCCAGCCGCGACCACGGGACTTACTCCTACGAGCAGTACTTC; CDR3: CASRDHGTYSYEQYF
V: TRBV5-4; size: once; J: TRBJ2-3; D: TRBD2; DNA: TGTGCCAGCAGCCTACCAGGGCGGGGGGGCACAGATACGCAGTATTTT; CDR3: CASSLPGRGGTDTQYF
V: TRBV7-7; size: -; J: TRBJ2-2; D: TRBD1; DNA: TGTGCTAGCAGCTCGTACGGGACAGGGGGTAAAACCGGGGAGCTGTTTTTT; CDR3: CASSSYGTGGKTGELFF
V: TRBV11-2; size: -; J: TRBJ2-2; D: -; DNA: TGTGCCAGCAGCTTAGGATCCCTTACAGGGAAGGCCGGGGAGCTGTTTTTT; CDR3: CASSLGSLTGKAGELFF
V: TRBV19; size: -; J: TRBJ2-2; D: -; DNA: TGTGCCAGTAGGCCCCGACTAGTAGGCCGGGGGAAGAACACCGGGGAGCTGTTTTTT; CDR3: CASRPRLVGRGKNTGELFF
V: TRBV27; size: -; J: TRBJ2-7; D: -; DNA: TGTGCCAGCAGTTTGGAGGGGTATACCTACGAGCAGTACTTC; CDR3: CASSLEGYTYEQYF
V: TRBV5-1; size: -; J: TRBJ2-2; D: TRBD2; DNA: TGCGCCAGCAGCTTGTCAGCGGGGGCAAACACCGGGGAGCTGTTTTTT; CDR3: CASSLSAGANTGELFF
V: TRBV19; size: -; J: TRBJ1-3; D: -; DNA: TGTGCCAGTAGTATAGTTGGGGAGAACTCTGGAAACACCATATATTTT; CDR3: CASSIVGENSGNTIYF
V: TRBV10-3; size: -; J: TRBJ2-1; D: TRBD2; DNA: TGTGCCATCAGGACTAGCGGGGGAATCTACAATGAGCAGTTCTTC; CDR3: CAIRTSGGIYNEQFF
V: TRBV7-9; size: -; J: TRBJ2-1; D: TRBD1; DNA: TGTGCCAGCAGCTGGGGGACAGGGGACAATGAGCAGTTCTTC; CDR3: CASSWGTGDNEQFF
V: TRBV28; size: -; J: TRBJ1-5; D: TRBD1; DNA: TGTGCCAGCAGCGGGACAGACAATCAGCCCCAGCATTTT; CDR3: CASSGTDNQPQHF
V: TRBV29-1; size: once; J: TRBJ2-1; D: -; DNA: TGCAGCGTGGCTGTTACCATCGACTACAATGAGCAGTTCTTC; CDR3: CSVAVTIDYNEQFF
V: TRBV11-3; size: -; J: TRBJ2-1; D: TRBD2; DNA: TGTGCCAGCAGCTTAGTAGCGGGAGCTATACATGAGCAGTTCTTC; CDR3: CASSLVAGAIHEQFF
V: TRBV18; size: -; J: TRBJ1-3; D: -; DNA: TGTGCCAGCTCTCGGCCAAATCCGGGTGGAAACACCATATATTTT; CDR3: CASSRPNPGGNTIYF
V: TRBV25-1; size: once; J: TRBJ2-7; D: -; DNA: TGTGCCAGCAGTGAATTAGGGGGGGCTCCCTACGAGCAGTACTTC; CDR3: CASSELGGAPYEQYF
V: TRBV5-4; size: -; J: TRBJ1-3; D: TRBD1; DNA: TGTGCCAGCAGCACGGGACCGGGACAGGGGGCGTATGGAAACACCATATATTTT; CDR3: CASSTGPGQGAYGNTIYF
V: TRBV12-3/TRBV12-4; size: -; J: TRBJ2-7; D: -; DNA: TGTGCCAGCAGTTCGGCGGTTCGGTACGAGCAGTACTTC; CDR3: CASSSAVRYEQYF
V: TRBV27; size: -; J: TRBJ1-2; D: -; DNA: TGTGCCAGCAGTTTGCCAGGGGACAACTATGGCTACACCTTC; CDR3: CASSLPGDNYGYTF
V: TRBV23-1; size: -; J: TRBJ1-2; D: TRBD1; DNA: TGCGCCAGTAGTAACCCCCCGGGCCGGACAGGGGGCTATTCTGGCTACACCTTC; CDR3: CASSNPPGRTGGYSGYTF
V: TRBV5-8; size: -; J: TRBJ2-1; D: TRBD1; DNA: TGTGCCAGCAGCAACCGACAGGGGGCATTCCATGAGCAGTTCTTC; CDR3: CASSNRQGAFHEQFF
V: TRBV7-2; size: -; J: TRBJ2-7; D: -; DNA: TGTGCCAGCAGCTTAGACCCCTTGAGCTCCTACGAGCAGTACTTC; CDR3: CASSLDPLSSYEQYF
V: TRBV11-3; size: -; J: TRBJ2-3; D: TRBD2; DNA: TGTGCCAGCAGCCGTAGCGGGAGGGGGGGAGATACGCAGTATTTT; CDR3: CASSRSGRGGDTQYF